The present T cell receptor (beta chain) was sequenced within a study of blood T cell repertoires in COVID-19. Germline CDR1 and CDR2: SGHRS and YFSETQ. J gave up 4 bases and V 3 bases, and 6 bases lay outside the gene matches. The CDR3 has 15 amino acids. Assay used: immunoSEQ multiplex PCR; TCRdb lists only in-frame clones, some missing. Among around 340,000 clones listed, around 86% were seen once. Source material: PBMCs or T cells enriched from blood (not recorded which). This chain uses TRBV5-1 with TRBJ2-5; 10 positions match TRBD1. The receptor's source is a woman aged 35 to 49 with acute COVID-19. CDR3: CASSYGQGGRETQYF. The CDR3 region has the DNA TGCGCCAGCAGCTACGGACAGGGGGGTCGAGAGACCCAGTACTTC.